This TCR beta chain was recovered during a study of blood T cell repertoires in COVID-19. The study recruited people aged 18 to 89 years across approximately 24 US areas. TCRdb's copy holds only in-frame clones and misses some; the assay was immunoSEQ multiplex PCR. The table has under 350,000 clones, under 90% seen once. The table lists this clone with a count of one. Per germline, CDR1 LNHDA and CDR2 SQIVND (reference sequence). Unmatched junction bases numbered 3, after V lost 4 bases and J lost 3 bases. There are 15 residues in the CDR3. The sample comprised PBMCs or T cells enriched from blood (not recorded which). This TCR was sampled from a woman between 35 and 50 years old who had recovered from COVID-19. V gene TRBV19 combines with J gene TRBJ2-2; 9 bases agree with TRBD1. The CDR3 protein is CASSRDRGYTGELFF. CDR3 sequence (DNA): TGTGCCAGTAGTAGAGACAGGGGGTACACCGGGGAGCTGTTTTTT.